There are many counts of the clone carrying this TCR beta chain. No antigen is known for it. The V and J ends lost 1 base and 6 bases, in that order; junction bases with no gene match: 6. The CDR3 sequence is 16 residues long. The germline V gene has CDR1 LGHDT and CDR2 YNNKEL (reference sequence). Lactation, pregnancy, other autoimmune disease or uncontrolled infection led to exclusion of patients. This entry comes from a study of T cells in Graves' hyperthyroidism and ophthalmopathy. Study-wide findings and caveats: A model using 13 V-J features told ophthalmopathy apart from stable hyperthyroidism.

It was RNA transcripts that yielded the amplified TCR beta CDR3 regions. With the HTBI primer set, the TCR CDR3 went through a first round of RT-PCR. In TCRdb, the multiplex PCR reads were re-called with MiXCR into one record per CDR3 protein. The data hold around 440,000 distinct CDR3 sequences, with about a sixth observed a single time. The chain joins TRBV3-1 to TRBJ2-1, with TRBD2 identical over 10 bases. Sequenced sample: blood. The TCR sequence derives from a woman under 30 with Graves' hyperthyroidism. The CDR3 coding sequence is TGTGCCAGCAGCCAAGGATTAGCGGGGGGTATCAATGAGCAGTTCTTC. Its translation is CASSQGLAGGINEQFF.